This TCR beta chain was identified in a study of radiation and T cells in renal cell carcinoma. The time point denotes: blood 4 weeks post-SBRT, at nephrectomy. Treatment here: 15 Gy SBRT to primary tumor, nephrectomy 4 weeks later. Nephrectomy followed 15 Gy stereotactic body radiation by 4 weeks. Radiation-treated patients gave blood at baseline, week 2 and week 4. As concerns this clone: As yet, its antigen is unknown.

Sequenced by immunoSEQ multiplex PCR; TCRdb stores in-frame clones only, minus some. Of about 83,000 clones in the sample, less than 90% were seen once. The CDR3 sequence is 15 residues long. CDR1 is GTSNPN, CDR2 SVGIG, per germline (reference sequence). Trimming removed 0 bases from V and 0 bases from J, with 6 bases in between. Whole-study results and caveats: Baseline intratumoral clonotype presence is unknown without pretreatment biopsies.

The input for sequencing was blood, taken from a patient whose treatment included radiotherapy and nephrectomy. This clonotype was sampled from an older woman with renal cell carcinoma. V and J are TRBV30 and TRBJ1-6, with unresolved D. The CDR3: CAWSVGSSYNSPLHF. The CDR3 coding sequence is TGTGCCTGGAGTGTGGGGAGCTCCTATAATTCACCCCTCCACTTT.